The 3 T cell receptor beta chains reported below all come from one sample, sequenced in a study of blood T cell repertoires in COVID-19. Using immunoSEQ multiplex PCR, the repertoire was profiled, and TCRdb retains in-frame clones only, with some absent. The sample records approximately 500,000 clones, 85% to 90% being singletons. The source material was peripheral blood. Source of these receptors: a man between 18 and 35 years old with COVID-19, enrolled during active disease.

The V call is TRBV11-1, the J call TRBJ2-1, with TRBD2 matching over 7 bases. J gave up 0 bases and V 5 bases, and 7 bases lay outside the gene matches. CDR3 size: 16 residues. The germline V gene encodes CDR1 SGHAT and CDR2 FQDESV (reference sequence). The CDR3 reads CASSVDLAVSYNEQFF. CDR3 in DNA: TGTGCCAGCAGCGTCGATCTAGCGGTCTCCTACAATGAGCAGTTCTTC.

V is TRBV3-1 (or the pseudogene TRBV3-2) and J is TRBJ2-3, with 10 bases aligning to TRBD2. The CDR3 totals 15 residues. V lost 3 bases, J lost 4 bases, and 4 bases stayed unmatched. The V gene's germline CDR1 is LGHDT and CDR2 YNNKEL (reference sequence). CDR3 sequence reads: CASSQTSGRADTQYF. The CDR3 region has the DNA TGTGCCAGCAGCCAGACGAGCGGGAGGGCAGATACGCAGTATTTT.

V usage is TRBV19 and J usage is TRBJ2-5; 9 bases are shared with TRBD2. V shed 5 bases, J shed 2 bases, and the junction held 9 bases outside the gene matches. Germline values: CDR1 LNHDA, CDR2 SQIVND (reference sequence). The CDR3 extends over 16 amino acids. CDR3 protein: CASSWGRRGGQETQYF. CDR3 DNA: TGTGCCAGTAGTTGGGGCCGGCGGGGGGGGCAAGAGACCCAGTACTTC.